The next 25 T cell receptor beta chains were all read from a single sample in a study of lymphopenia after photon versus proton radiotherapy. Profiled with immunoSEQ multiplex PCR; TCRdb holds only in-frame clones, not every one. This repertoire shows about 26,000 clones, 75% to 90% found once; its top ten account for roughly 5.4%. Material: peripheral blood, obtained from a patient treated with photon-based radiotherapy. The origin of the receptors is a man in his thirties or forties with gastric cancer.

The gene calls are TRBV7-9 and TRBJ2-1, with 10 bases that match TRBD2. The V segment lost 5 bases and the J segment 0 bases; nucleotides outside the gene matches: 4. CDR1 is SEHNR, CDR2 FQNEAQ, per germline (reference sequence). CDR3 length: 16 amino acids. Here the CDR3 DNA reads TGTGCCAGCAGCCTTCCTAGCGGGAGCTCCTACAATGAGCAGTTCTTC. It specifies CASSLPSGSSYNEQFF.

The rearrangement joins TRBV11-2 to TRBJ2-1; TRBD1 aligns across 7 bases. CDR3 length: 15 residues. CDR1 and CDR2 (germline): SGHAT, FQNNGV. The junction had 6 bases not matched to a gene; V was cut back by 2 bases and J by 5 bases. Written as DNA, the CDR3 is TGTGCCAGCAGCTTAATTTGGGACAGACACAATGAGCAGTTCTTC. Protein sequence: CASSLIWDRHNEQFF.

V and J are TRBV7-3 and TRBJ2-5, with TRBD2 matching 9 bases. The CDR3 sequence is 14 residues long. The V and J ends lost 6 bases and 4 bases, in that order; junction bases with no gene match: 6. The V gene's germline CDR1 is SGHTA and CDR2 FQGTGA. CDR3 DNA: TGTGCCAGCAGGAGGGGTAGCGGGGGAGAGACCCAGTACTTC. Translation gives CASRRGSGGETQYF.

The chain links TRBV6-1 to TRBJ2-7, with D maybe TRBD1 (5 bases). This CDR3 has 13 residues. Per the germline V gene, CDR1 is MNHNS and CDR2 is SASEGT. Trimming cost V 3 bases and J 3 bases, with 9 bases left between them. DNA for the CDR3: TGTGCCAGCAGTGAGCCGACAGTCTACGAGCAGTACTTC. Protein sequence: CASSEPTVYEQYF.

The rearrangement uses TRBV7-9 and TRBJ1-2; the match to TRBD1 covers 7 bases. Germline-derived CDR1 and CDR2 are SEHNR and FQNEAQ (reference sequence). This CDR3 is built from 14 residues. Losses at the gene ends were 5 bases for V and 4 bases for J; bases not matched to a gene: 7. The DNA of the CDR3 is TGTGCCAGCAGCCTAGGTGGACAGGCCTATGGCTACACCTTC. This encodes CASSLGGQAYGYTF.

The J gene is TRBJ1-1, the V gene TRBV6-5, with D possibly TRBD1 on 5 matching bases. The V end lost 2 bases, the J end lost 11 bases, and 12 bases lay between the germline ends. Germline V gene sequence: CDR1 MNHEY, CDR2 SVGAGI. The CDR3 covers 12 residues. The CDR3 DNA sequence: TGTGCCAGCAGTTACGGGGGGAGGGATGCTTTCTTT. It yields the protein CASSYGGRDAFF.

The chain carries TRBV28 and TRBJ2-7; the D call may be TRBD1 or TRBD2 (5 bases each). Germline V gives CDR1 MDHEN, CDR2 SYDVKM. V lost 4 bases, J lost 6 bases, and 13 bases lay in between. The CDR3 totals 13 residues. CDR3 nucleotide sequence: TGTGCCAGCAGTTCGGGCCTCGGGGCCGAGCAGTACTTC. Amino acids: CASSSGLGAEQYF.

The gene calls are TRBV12-5 and TRBJ2-3, with 14 positions matching TRBD2. The germline V gene encodes CDR1 LGHNT and CDR2 FRNRAP. Losses at the gene ends were 5 bases for V and 2 bases for J; bases not matched to a gene: 6. This CDR3 has 17 amino acids. In DNA, the CDR3 is TGTGCTAGTGGTCCGGGACTAGCGGGGGCCCTCACAGATACGCAGTATTTT. Encoded protein: CASGPGLAGALTDTQYF.

This chain connects TRBV19 to TRBJ1-5, with a tentative D call TRBD1 (5 bases). The germline V gene encodes CDR1 LNHDA and CDR2 SQIVND (reference sequence). V lost 10 bases to trimming and J lost 7 bases, with 23 bases between them. The CDR3 consists of 15 residues. The chain's CDR3 is CATRTQGTPGQPQHF. The CDR3 DNA reads TGTGCCACTAGAACCCAGGGCACTCCCGGACAGCCCCAGCATTTT.

The sample holds one count of this clone. The chain recombines TRBV6-1 with TRBJ2-7; TRBD2 agrees at 10 bases. V shed 4 bases, J shed 2 bases, and the junction held 11 bases outside the gene matches. The CDR3 is made up of 17 amino acids. The germline V gene has CDR1 MNHNS and CDR2 SASEGT. The CDR3 loop is CASSGIYLAGDTYEQYF. For the CDR3, the DNA is TGTGCCAGCAGTGGCATCTACCTAGCGGGGGACACCTACGAGCAGTACTTC.

J is TRBJ1-4 and V is TRBV7-9; D perhaps matches TRBD1 (5 bases). The germline gives CDR1 SEHNR, CDR2 FQNEAQ (reference sequence). V was shortened by 4 bases and J by 8 bases, with 11 bases between the two germline ends. This CDR3 is 13 amino acids long. The CDR3 DNA is TGTGCCAGCAGCTCAGTCCGGGACGAAAAACTGTTTTTT. Amino acids: CASSSVRDEKLFF.

This clone occurred once. V and J are TRBV14 and TRBJ2-5; D unclear. The V end lost 1 base, the J end lost 2 bases, and 11 bases lay between the germline ends. Germline values: CDR1 SGHDN, CDR2 FVKESK. The CDR3 is 15 amino acids. The CDR3: CASSQGVAAQETQYF. CDR3 bases: TGTGCCAGCAGCCAAGGGGTGGCAGCACAAGAGACCCAGTACTTC.

V and J are TRBV11-3 and TRBJ2-1, with 12 bases aligning to TRBD2. Looked up from germline, CDR1 is SGHNT and CDR2 is YENEEA. The CDR3 covers 16 residues. The junction had 9 bases not matched to a gene; V was cut back by 5 bases and J by 7 bases. The CDR3 nucleotides read TGTGCCAGCAGCCAAGCTAGCGGGAGGGCAAGGAATGAGCAGTTCTTC. This gives the protein CASSQASGRARNEQFF. The full variable domain, completed using reference TRBV11-3 and TRBJ2-1, is EAGVVQSPRYKIIEKKQPVAFWCNPISGHNTLYWYLQNLGQGPELLIRYENEEAVDDSQLPKDRFSAERLKGVDSTLKIQPAELGDSAVYLCASSQASGRARNEQFFGPGTRLTVL.

The gene calls are TRBV2 and TRBJ2-7; D gene ambiguous. The CDR3 has 11 residues. Trimming removed 4 bases at V and 3 bases at J, with 4 bases between. In germline, CDR1 is SNHLY, CDR2 FYNNEI. CDR3: CASSGGYEQYF. The CDR3 nucleotides read TGTGCCAGCAGTGGGGGCTACGAGCAGTACTTC.

This clone was detected only a few times. The genes are TRBV27 and TRBJ2-1; tentatively, D is TRBD2 (5 bases). This CDR3 region has 13 residues. V lost 5 bases and J 4 bases, leaving 9 bases between the germline ends. Germline V CDR1 and CDR2: MNHEY, SMNVEV (reference sequence). CDR3 coding DNA: TGTGCCAGCAGTCCGCAGCGGTACAATGAGCAGTTCTTC. It encodes CASSPQRYNEQFF.

This sequence joins TRBV5-6 and TRBJ1-2; D perhaps matches TRBD1 (6 bases). Germline V CDR1 and CDR2: SGHDT, YYEEEE. The CDR3 runs 15 residues. Trimming took off 2 bases at V and 2 bases at J, with 13 bases between the two ends. The CDR3 nucleotides read TGTGCCAGCAGCTTCGGTACAGGGAGGAACTATGGCTACACCTTC. It translates to CASSFGTGRNYGYTF.

The rearrangement uses TRBV6-5 and TRBJ1-2, with 7 nucleotides matching TRBD1. The trim removed 6 bases at V and 3 bases at J, leaving 4 bases unmatched. This CDR3 is built from 13 residues. Germline assignment: CDR1 MNHEY and CDR2 SVGAGI. The CDR3 nucleotides are TGTGCCAGCAGCTTAGGGACAGACTATGGCTACACCTTC. Amino acids: CASSLGTDYGYTF.

In its sample, this clone was seen once. The gene calls are TRBV2 and TRBJ1-3; no firm D call. Germline values: CDR1 SNHLY, CDR2 FYNNEI. The CDR3 loop spans 14 amino acids. The germline V and J ends were trimmed by 4 bases and 0 bases, with 7 bases remaining between them. CDR3 in DNA: TGTGCCAGCAGTGCGCAATCCTCTGGAAACACCATATATTTT. It yields the protein CASSAQSSGNTIYF.

As for this clone: The sample carries other DNA sequences with the same CDR3. This chain connects TRBV19 to TRBJ1-3; D unclear. This CDR3 comprises 13 residues. With 7 bases removed from V and 0 bases from J, the gap between germline ends came to 7 bases. Per the germline V gene, CDR1 is LNHDA and CDR2 is SQIVND (reference sequence). For the CDR3, the DNA is TGTGCCAGTAAGACCGACTCTGGAAACACCATATATTTT. Amino acids: CASKTDSGNTIYF.

The V and J genes are TRBV7-2 and TRBJ2-5; a weak D match, TRBD2 (6 bases). The CDR3 spans 13 residues. CDR1 and CDR2 (germline): SGHTA, FQGNSA. Trimming took off 3 bases at V and 4 bases at J, with 9 bases between the two ends. This CDR3 reads CASSFYGGETQYF. CDR3 DNA sequence: TGTGCCAGCAGCTTCTACGGGGGAGAGACCCAGTACTTC. Based on the CDR3 plus reference TRBV7-2 and TRBJ2-5, the full variable domain is GAGVSQSPSNKVTEKGKDVELRCDPISGHTALYWYRQSLGQGLEFLIYFQGNSAPDKSGLPSDRFSAERTGGSVSTLTIQRTQQEDSAVYLCASSFYGGETQYFGPGTRLLVL.

This clone was counted a few times. The chain recombines TRBV5-1 with TRBJ1-6; TRBD1 matches at 7 bases. V lost 3 bases and J lost 7; bases outside the gene matches: 10. CDR1 and CDR2 from the germline V gene are SGHRS and YFSETQ. The CDR3 has 16 residues. The CDR3 spells CASSSSDRSLNSPLHF. The CDR3 coding sequence is TGCGCCAGCAGCTCGTCGGACAGGTCCTTGAATTCACCCCTCCACTTT.

The gene calls are TRBV5-1 and TRBJ2-7; D remains ambiguous. This CDR3 has 15 residues. Germline loops: CDR1 SGHRS, CDR2 YFSETQ. V shed 0 bases and J shed 7 bases, with 17 bases lying between them. The CDR3 loop is CASSLEGRTQDEQYF. In DNA form, the CDR3 reads TGCGCCAGCAGCTTGGAGGGCAGGACCCAAGATGAGCAGTACTTC.

The chain employs TRBV2 and TRBJ2-7; D call uncertain. Trimming shortened V by 4 bases and J by 5 bases, and 12 bases separated the two germline ends. The CDR3 runs to 13 residues. Per germline, CDR1 SNHLY and CDR2 FYNNEI. The CDR3: CASSGVPVDEQYF. The DNA of the CDR3 is TGTGCCAGCAGTGGGGTTCCCGTCGACGAGCAGTACTTC. Together with reference TRBV2 and TRBJ2-7, the CDR3 gives the full variable domain: EPEVTQTPSHQVTQMGQEVILRCVPISNHLYFYWYRQILGQKVEFLVSFYNNEISEKSEIFDDQFSVERPDGSNFTLKIRSTKLEDSAMYFCASSGVPVDEQYFGPGTRLTVT.

J is TRBJ2-1 and V is TRBV7-3, with TRBD2 matching over 7 bases. Trimming removed 1 base from V and 6 bases from J; junction bases left unmatched: 9. The CDR3 sequence is 16 residues long. Germline values: CDR1 SGHTA, CDR2 FQGTGA. CDR3 loop: CASSLNPGLVINEQFF. For the CDR3, the DNA is TGTGCCAGCAGCTTAAACCCCGGACTAGTTATCAATGAGCAGTTCTTC.

The CDR3 DNA follows: TGTGCCAGCAGATCCGGACCAGCGGTTTATACGCAGTATTTT. This sequence encodes CASRSGPAVYTQYF. J is TRBJ2-3 and V is TRBV6-5; a weak D match, TRBD2 (5 bases). Deletions cut 6 bases from V and 7 bases from J, with 17 bases between. Germline V gene lookup returns CDR1 MNHEY and CDR2 SVGAGI. The CDR3 covers 14 residues.